This T cell receptor beta chain was observed in a study of response to subunit inactivated influenza vaccine. TCRdb analysed the RT-PCR reads with MiXCR anew, one entry per CDR3 protein. The sample contains around 520,000 distinct CDR3 sequences, approximately 12% of which appear only once. The CDR3 covers 16 residues. Looked up from germline, CDR1 is SGHTA and CDR2 is FQGNSA. Trimming cost V 5 bases and J 1 base; bases outside gene matches: 7. This clonotype has a handful of counts. Specimen: PBMCs from blood, collected on the day of vaccination. The receptor was isolated from a man aged 45-60 years who received an inactivated influenza vaccine. V is TRBV7-2 and J is TRBJ2-3; 9 positions match TRBD1. CDR3 bases: TGTGCCAGCAGCCGCCAGACAGGGGGAGGCACAGATACGCAGTATTTT. It translates to CASSRQTGGGTDTQYF.